The 28 T cell receptor beta chains below all came from one sample that was sequenced in a study of T cell changes during pregnancy in multiple sclerosis. Using immunoSEQ multiplex PCR, the repertoire was profiled, and TCRdb retains in-frame clones only, with some absent. This sample has 14,000 to 15,000 clones, with approximately 83% found just once. This sample comprised CD8+ T cells from peripheral blood mononuclear cells, obtained in the first trimester of pregnancy. Receptor source: a female donor with multiple sclerosis, enrolled in a pregnancy study.

This clone has only a few counts. The chain carries TRBV28 and TRBJ2-1; 10 nucleotides agree with TRBD2. This CDR3 comprises 17 residues. CDR1 is MDHEN and CDR2 is SYDVKM in the germline V gene. V was pared by 5 bases and J by 9 bases, with 16 bases of the junction left unmatched. CDR3 nucleotides: TGTGCCAGCAGTGAGCGACGGCCTAGCGGGAGCGAGAGTGAGCAGTTCTTC. Encoded protein: CASSERRPSGSESEQFF.

The chain is built from TRBV7-8 and TRBJ2-5; 7 nucleotides line up with TRBD1. This CDR3 has 17 residues. V lost 0 bases, J lost 2 bases, and 9 bases stayed unmatched. Germline V gene lookup returns CDR1 SGHVS and CDR2 FQNEAQ. CDR3 coding DNA: TGTGCCAGCAGCTTAGCGCTAACAGGGGCTCTTCAAGAGACCCAGTACTTC. This sequence encodes CASSLALTGALQETQYF.

This clone has just one count. The J gene is TRBJ2-7, the V gene TRBV13, with D possibly TRBD2 on 7 matching bases. Germline V gene lookup returns CDR1 PRHDT and CDR2 FYEKMQ (reference sequence). CDR3 length: 17 residues. The germline V and J ends were trimmed by 0 bases and 3 bases, with 18 bases remaining between them. Here the CDR3 reads CASSLGQLGGVNYEQYF. CDR3 bases: TGTGCCAGCAGCTTAGGCCAATTAGGGGGGGTTAACTACGAGCAGTACTTC.

In its sample, this clone was seen once. The V call is TRBV30, the J call TRBJ1-2, with a weak D call TRBD1 (6 bases). The CDR3 has 12 residues. The V and J ends lost 3 bases and 7 bases respectively, with 12 bases between them. In germline, CDR1 is GTSNPN, CDR2 SVGIG (reference sequence). The CDR3: CAWSETGRGYTF. CDR3 nucleotide sequence: TGTGCCTGGAGCGAAACAGGGCGTGGCTACACCTTC.

This chain joins TRBV28 and TRBJ1-5; tentative D call: TRBD1 (6 bases). This CDR3 contains 15 residues. Per germline, CDR1 MDHEN and CDR2 SYDVKM. Trimming pared 3 bases from V and 4 bases from J, leaving 13 bases between. This CDR3 reads CASSFPGQQNQPQHF. CDR3 coding DNA: TGTGCCAGCAGTTTCCCCGGACAGCAAAATCAGCCCCAGCATTTT.

The chain joins TRBV27 to TRBJ1-2; tentative D call: TRBD1 (5 bases). CDR1 MNHEY and CDR2 SMNVEV come from the germline V gene (reference sequence). Trimming took 4 bases from V and 2 from J, leaving 14 bases between them. This CDR3 region has 15 residues. CDR3 region: CASSSTDLINYGYTF. The DNA for the CDR3 is TGTGCCAGCAGTTCGACAGATCTTATAAACTATGGCTACACCTTC.

The chain uses TRBV30 and TRBJ2-4; 11 bases are shared with TRBD1. The CDR3 has 16 residues. Per germline, CDR1 GTSNPN and CDR2 SVGIG (reference sequence). Trimming removed 3 bases from V and 1 base from J; junction bases left unmatched: 5. The CDR3 bases are TGTGCCTGGAGCGATGGACAGGGGGCTGCCAAAAACATTCAGTACTTC. This translates into CAWSDGQGAAKNIQYF.

This clone was recorded once. The rearrangement uses TRBV2 and TRBJ2-1; TRBD2 agrees at 8 bases. The germline CDR1 and CDR2 sequences are SNHLY and FYNNEI. V dropped 8 bases and J dropped 6; count of bases not matched to a gene: 9. This CDR3 is 14 amino acids long. CDR3 sequence (DNA): TGTGCCAGCTTCCCGGGGAGCGGGAGCAATGAGCAGTTCTTC. Its translation: CASFPGSGSNEQFF.

V is TRBV18 and J is TRBJ2-6, with a weak D call TRBD1 (6 bases). V dropped 5 bases and J dropped 5 bases, with 22 bases sitting between them. The CDR3 totals 18 residues. CDR1 and CDR2 from the germline V gene are KGHSH and LQKENI. CDR3 amino acids: CASSVVGDIQSRANVLTF. The CDR3 bases are TGTGCCAGCTCAGTTGTAGGGGACATACAAAGTCGGGCCAACGTCCTGACTTTC. The full variable domain, its missing parts supplied by reference TRBV18 and TRBJ2-6, is NAGVMQNPRHLVRRRGQEARLRCSPMKGHSHVYWYRQLPEEGLKFMVYLQKENIIDESGMPKERFSAEFPKEGPSILRIQQVVRGDSAAYFCASSVVGDIQSRANVLTFGAGSRLTVL.

The rearrangement uses TRBV5-1 and TRBJ2-3, with a tentative D call TRBD2 (6 bases). The V gene's germline CDR1 is SGHRS and CDR2 YFSETQ. The CDR3 loop spans 15 amino acids. V was clipped by 3 bases and J by 2 bases, with 13 bases between them. The CDR3 nucleotides are TGCGCCAGCAGCTATCGACTAGACAACACAGATACGCAGTATTTT. It yields the protein CASSYRLDNTDTQYF.

The rearrangement links TRBV6-6 to TRBJ2-7; perhaps TRBD2 as D (6 bases). Per germline, CDR1 MNHNY and CDR2 SVGAGI (reference sequence). Trimming pared 4 bases from V and 7 bases from J, leaving 11 bases between. This CDR3 comprises 12 residues. This CDR3 reads CASSFGGSEQYF. The CDR3 DNA reads TGTGCCAGCAGTTTCGGGGGAAGTGAGCAGTACTTC.

CDR3 protein: CASSEGDSSYEQYF. DNA of the CDR3: TGTGCCAGCAGTGAAGGGGACAGCTCCTACGAGCAGTACTTC. The chain has TRBV6-1 and TRBJ2-7; TRBD1 aligns across 7 bases. Germline CDR1 is MNHNS and CDR2 is SASEGT. Trimming cost V 1 base and J 0 bases; bases outside gene matches: 0. The CDR3 extends over 14 amino acids.

The chain is built from TRBV6-4 and TRBJ2-2, with 7 positions matching TRBD2. CDR3 length: 14 amino acids. Germline V gene data show CDR1 as MRHNA and CDR2 as SNTAGT. After removal of 3 bases from V and 3 bases from J, the junction contained 1 base not matched to a gene. The CDR3 spells CASSEGRDTGELFF. The DNA of the CDR3 is TGTGCCAGCAGTGAAGGGAGGGACACCGGGGAGCTGTTTTTT.

The chain recombines TRBV14 with TRBJ1-2; 7 nucleotides align to TRBD1. The CDR3 length is 13 residues. V shed 2 bases and J 6 bases; nucleotides not matched to a gene: 3. Germline CDR1 reads SGHDN; CDR2 reads FVKESK. The CDR3 here is CASSQYRGNGYTF. CDR3 bases: TGTGCCAGCAGCCAATACAGGGGAAATGGCTACACCTTC.

The rearrangement uses TRBV13 and TRBJ2-7; 10 bases fit TRBD1. CDR1 is PRHDT and CDR2 is FYEKMQ in the germline V gene (reference sequence). The J segment lost 5 bases and the V segment lost 5 bases, leaving 6 bases of the junction unmatched. This CDR3 contains 14 residues. This CDR3 is CASSRGDRGHEQYF. CDR3 nucleotide sequence: TGTGCCAGCAGCCGTGGGGACAGGGGCCACGAGCAGTACTTC.

V and J are TRBV10-2 and TRBJ1-2; D possibly corresponds to TRBD1 (6 bases). The germline V and J ends were trimmed by 1 base and 3 bases, with 15 bases remaining between them. CDR3 length: 16 residues. Germline CDR1 and CDR2: WSHSY and SAAADI. The CDR3 here is CASSELARDKDYGYTF. DNA for the CDR3: TGCGCCAGCAGTGAGTTAGCTCGGGACAAGGACTATGGCTACACCTTC.

This sequence joins TRBV28 and TRBJ2-2; TRBD2 agrees at 8 bases. CDR1 and CDR2 from the germline V gene are MDHEN and SYDVKM. V lost 9 bases and J lost 7; bases outside the gene matches: 10. This CDR3 has 14 residues. The CDR3 coding sequence is TGTGCCAGTTGCGGGAGGAGGATATACGGGGAGCTGTTTTTT. It specifies CASCGRRIYGELFF.

CDR3 residues: CASSQRAGDEAFF. The CDR3 coding sequence is TGCGCCAGCAGTCAGAGGGCGGGAGATGAAGCTTTCTTT. V and J are TRBV23-1 and TRBJ1-1; D call uncertain. TRBV23-1 is an ORF for which the function is uncertain. Trimming removed 3 bases from V and 7 bases from J, with 12 bases in between. The CDR3 extends over 13 amino acids.

This clone has just a few counts. The rearrangement joins TRBV6-4 to TRBJ2-1, with 9 bases that match TRBD2. Germline trimming cut 2 bases from V and 13 bases from J; bases unmatched to any gene: 6. The CDR3 consists of 13 residues. Germline-derived CDR1 and CDR2 are MRHNA and SNTAGT. The CDR3 nucleotides read TGTGCCAGCAGTGACGGGGCTAGCGGGGCCCAGTTCTTC. This encodes CASSDGASGAQFF.

The chain links TRBV6-6 to TRBJ1-2; a weak D match, TRBD1 (5 bases). The CDR3 sequence is 14 residues long. Trimming left V 3 bases short and J 5 bases short, with 13 bases between. Germline loops: CDR1 MNHNY, CDR2 SVGAGI (reference sequence). For the CDR3, the DNA is TGTGCCAGCAGTTATCCCCAGGGACTTTATGGCTACACCTTC. The encoded protein is CASSYPQGLYGYTF.

The V gene is TRBV13, the J gene TRBJ2-1; TRBD2 matches 7 bases. The junction had 6 bases not matched to a gene; V was cut back by 1 base and J by 0 bases. In germline, CDR1 is PRHDT, CDR2 FYEKMQ (reference sequence). The CDR3 length is 17 residues. CDR3 DNA: TGTGCCAGCAGCTTAGAGCTAGCGGACCGCTCCTACAATGAGCAGTTCTTC. Translating it yields CASSLELADRSYNEQFF.

This rearrangement joins TRBV5-6 to TRBJ2-7; no clear D gene. The CDR3 covers 12 residues. CDR1 and CDR2 from the germline V gene are SGHDT and YYEEEE. Trimming shortened V by 4 bases and J by 3 bases, and 8 bases separated the two germline ends. This CDR3 is CASSEASYEQYF. The DNA of the CDR3 is TGTGCCAGCAGCGAGGCCAGCTACGAGCAGTACTTC.

The CDR3 bases are TGTGCCAGCAGTTTCGAGACAGGGGGGAATGAGCAGTTCTTC. Its translation is CASSFETGGNEQFF. The V gene is TRBV28, the J gene TRBJ2-1, with 9 bases identical to TRBD1. The V segment lost 3 bases and the J segment 7 bases; nucleotides outside the gene matches: 4. The CDR3 has 14 amino acids. Per germline, CDR1 MDHEN and CDR2 SYDVKM.

This sequence joins TRBV9 and TRBJ2-1; possibly TRBD2 for D (6 bases). Germline lookup yields CDR1 SGDLS and CDR2 YYNGEE. The CDR3 covers 14 residues. V was cut by 0 bases and J by 7 bases, with 11 bases left in between. The CDR3 loop is CASSVGLAPNEQFF. CDR3 sequence (DNA): TGTGCCAGCAGCGTAGGCCTAGCGCCGAATGAGCAGTTCTTC.

The chain couples TRBV7-6 to TRBJ2-7; 9 positions match TRBD2. The CDR3 runs to 15 residues. V shed 1 base and J 3 bases; nucleotides not matched to a gene: 4. Germline V gene sequence: CDR1 SGHVS, CDR2 FNYEAQ. The CDR3 DNA is TGTGCCAGCAGCTTAGGGGCGGGAGGGGGCTACGAGCAGTACTTC. This sequence encodes CASSLGAGGGYEQYF.

This chain joins TRBV30 and TRBJ2-3; 9 nucleotides agree with TRBD2. Germline CDR1 and CDR2: GTSNPN and SVGIG (reference sequence). V shed 1 base and J 5 bases; nucleotides not matched to a gene: 7. This CDR3 region has 15 residues. The CDR3 nucleotides are TGTGCCTGGAGTGAGGCTAGCGGGGATGTAGATACGCAGTATTTT. It is translated as CAWSEASGDVDTQYF.

V and J are TRBV6-1 and TRBJ2-2, with 12 bases matching TRBD2. This CDR3 region has 15 residues. The germline gives CDR1 MNHNS, CDR2 SASEGT. Losses at the gene ends were 4 bases for V and 3 bases for J; bases not matched to a gene: 0. The CDR3 spells CASSGLAGDTGELFF. CDR3 coding DNA: TGTGCCAGCAGTGGACTAGCGGGAGACACCGGGGAGCTGTTTTTT.

This sequence joins TRBV27 and TRBJ1-1; 7 bases line up with TRBD1. Germline lookup yields CDR1 MNHEY and CDR2 SMNVEV (reference sequence). V trimming: 8 bases; J trimming: 11 bases; junction bases outside the gene matches: 14. This CDR3 is built from 13 residues. CDR3 DNA sequence: TGTGCCAGCCGGGCCGGGGACAGAAGAATGGCTTTCTTT. Protein: CASRAGDRRMAFF.